This T cell receptor beta chain appears in the sequencing data of a study of cytomegalovirus exposure and HLA in healthy donors. Notes on the study in general: In a later analysis, DRB1 alleles had the most associated TCRs; HLA-C alleles the fewest. Fewer N-insertions (relative to the roughly 730-donor mean) were reportedly seen in an Asian-associated ancestry cluster in a later analysis. Follow-up analysis later connected one missense variant in DCLRE1C with trimming of TCR beta V- and J-genes.

The PCR was carried out with 60 Vbeta primers and 13 Jbeta primers. Clones were sequenced by immunoSEQ multiplex PCR, and TCRdb holds only the in-frame ones, with some missing. The table has over 150,000 clones, around 75% seen once; the top ten hold around 2.3%. Germline CDR1 and CDR2: SGDLS and YYNGEE. This CDR3 is 13 amino acids long. V was clipped by 0 bases and J by 11 bases, with 14 bases between them. Note on this clone: Its antigen remains unknown.

The genes are TRBV9 and TRBJ1-1; D unclear. Input material: PBMCs. The origin of this receptor is a male donor in good health and CMV-seronegative. CDR3 protein: CASSVVGSGLAFF. CDR3 nucleotides: TGTGCCAGCAGCGTAGTGGGGAGTGGGTTGGCTTTCTTT.